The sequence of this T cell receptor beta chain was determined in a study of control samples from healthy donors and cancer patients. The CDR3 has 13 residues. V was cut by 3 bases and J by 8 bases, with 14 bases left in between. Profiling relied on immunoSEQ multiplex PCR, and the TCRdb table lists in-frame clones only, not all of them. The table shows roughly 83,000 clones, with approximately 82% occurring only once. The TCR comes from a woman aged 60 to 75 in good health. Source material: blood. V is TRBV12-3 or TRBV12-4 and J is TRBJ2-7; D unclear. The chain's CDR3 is CASSFRHRPKQYF. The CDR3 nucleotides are TGTGCCAGCAGTTTTCGACACCGCCCCAAGCAGTACTTC.